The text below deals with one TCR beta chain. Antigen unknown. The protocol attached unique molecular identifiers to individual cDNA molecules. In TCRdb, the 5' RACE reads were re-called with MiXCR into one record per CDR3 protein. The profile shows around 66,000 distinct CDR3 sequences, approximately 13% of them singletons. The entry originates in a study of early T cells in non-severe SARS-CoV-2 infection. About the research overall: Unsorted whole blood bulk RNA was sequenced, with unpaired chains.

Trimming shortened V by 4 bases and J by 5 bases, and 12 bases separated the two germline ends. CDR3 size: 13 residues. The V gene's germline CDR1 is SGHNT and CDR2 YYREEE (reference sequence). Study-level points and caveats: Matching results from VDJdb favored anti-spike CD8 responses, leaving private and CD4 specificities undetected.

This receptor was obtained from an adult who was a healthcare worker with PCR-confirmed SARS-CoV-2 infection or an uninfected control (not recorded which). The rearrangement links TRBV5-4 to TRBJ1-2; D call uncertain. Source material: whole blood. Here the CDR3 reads CASSQRTVYGYTF. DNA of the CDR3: TGTGCCAGCAGCCAACGGACGGTTTATGGCTACACCTTC.